This T cell receptor (beta chain) was found in a study of post-analysis software for immune sequencing data. Whole-study context: As for disease course, relapsing-remitting, secondary progressive and progressive-relapsing multiple sclerosis were all included.

The library was made from cDNA and included unique molecular identifiers. The T cell input of roughly 0.95 to 10 million gave approximately 500,000 cDNA molecules. TCRdb analysed the PCR reads with MiXCR anew, one entry per CDR3 protein. This sample carries hundreds of thousands of distinct CDR3 sequences, 30% of them seen once, and the ten largest clones take 0.56%. This clonotype was observed a few times. The antigen remains undetermined. The study, taken as a whole, reports: In patients, a few TRBV segments were more frequent than in controls, with TRBV5-6, TRBV5-1 and TRBV20-1 among them. Among multiple sclerosis patients, normalized Chao1 diversity was significantly below that of controls.

V was trimmed by 2 bases and J by 7 bases, leaving 12 bases between them. The germline gives CDR1 DFQATT, CDR2 SNEGSKA (reference sequence). CDR3 length: 14 amino acids. The chain is built from TRBV20-1 and TRBJ1-6; possibly TRBD1 for D (5 bases). The clonotype originates from a girl under 18 with multiple sclerosis. The sequenced sample consisted of blood. The CDR3 spells CSARSTTANSPLHF. The CDR3 region has the DNA TGCAGTGCTAGAAGTACGACAGCAAATTCACCCCTCCACTTT.